These 8 T cell receptor beta chains were all obtained from the same sample, sequenced in a study of CD8 T cells in Susac syndrome. Random hexamers were used to reverse transcribe an amount of roughly 0.5 to 1 ug RNA. In TCRdb, the immunoSEQ multiplex PCR reads were re-called with MiXCR into one record per CDR3 protein. The table shows some 150,000 distinct CDR3 sequences, with nearly 97% occurring only once. The sample was CD8+ T cells from PBMCs. These receptors all come from a human donor with multiple sclerosis.

V and J are TRBV7-9 and TRBJ2-3; TRBD2 might be the D (6 bases). The CDR3 extends over 14 amino acids. Germline CDR1 is SEHNR and CDR2 is FQNEAQ (reference sequence). Trimming cost V 11 bases and J 3 bases, with 18 bases left between them. The CDR3 here is CAAQGLPGTDTQYF. CDR3 DNA sequence: TGTGCCGCCCAGGGACTTCCGGGGACAGATACGCAGTATTTT.

This chain uses TRBV20-1 with TRBJ2-3; maybe TRBD2 (6 bases). Deletions cut 3 bases from V and 5 bases from J, with 21 bases between. There are 16 residues in the CDR3. Per germline, CDR1 DFQATT and CDR2 SNEGSKA (reference sequence). CDR3 in amino acids: CSARSPGRGVGDTQYF. CDR3 bases: TGCAGTGCTAGGTCCCCAGGTCGCGGGGTGGGAGATACGCAGTATTTT.

The chain links TRBV15 to TRBJ2-7; possibly TRBD1 for D (6 bases). The V and J ends lost 3 bases and 2 bases respectively, with 11 bases between them. Germline CDR1 reads LNHNV; CDR2 reads YYDKDF (reference sequence). The CDR3 sequence is 14 residues long. The CDR3 sequence: CATSSTGRTYEQYF. The CDR3 DNA follows: TGTGCCACCAGCAGTACAGGGAGAACCTACGAGCAGTACTTC.

This clonotype showed up just once. The rearrangement joins TRBV12-3 or TRBV12-4 to TRBJ1-2; TRBD1 aligns across 7 bases. The CDR3 consists of 12 residues. J was trimmed by 8 bases and V by 7 bases; bases with no gene match: 7. CDR3 nucleotide sequence: TGTGCCAGCACCCCAGGGGGTGGCGGCTACACCTTC. Protein product: CASTPGGGGYTF.

The V gene is TRBV27, the J gene TRBJ2-7; 14 nucleotides match TRBD2. The junction had 1 base not matched to a gene; V was cut back by 6 bases and J by 0 bases. The germline V gene has CDR1 MNHEY and CDR2 SMNVEV (reference sequence). The CDR3 consists of 15 residues. CDR3 region: CASRGLAGGSYEQYF. The CDR3 DNA is TGTGCCAGCAGAGGACTAGCGGGGGGCTCCTACGAGCAGTACTTC.

The V and J genes are TRBV30 and TRBJ2-3; D is possibly TRBD1 (6 bases). Germline V CDR1 and CDR2: GTSNPN, SVGIG (reference sequence). The CDR3 is made up of 17 amino acids. Trimming took 2 bases from V and 4 from J, leaving 22 bases between them. CDR3 nucleotide sequence: TGTGCCTGGAGTAATGGCAGGGGATCACGGTGGGCAGATACGCAGTATTTT. It translates to CAWSNGRGSRWADTQYF.

CDR3 region: CASSFPPRDTQYF. CDR3 nucleotide sequence: TGTGCCAGCAGCTTTCCCCCTCGGGATACGCAGTATTTT. The chain combines TRBV13 with TRBJ2-3; D is unclear. Germline CDR1 is PRHDT and CDR2 is FYEKMQ (reference sequence). With 3 bases removed from V and 6 bases from J, the gap between germline ends came to 10 bases. This CDR3 is 13 amino acids long.

CDR3 bases: TGTGCCAGCAGCGTAGATGGGGATCAGCCCCAGCATTTT. Translated, it gives CASSVDGDQPQHF. V usage is TRBV9 and J usage is TRBJ1-5, with no clear D. Germline V gene sequence: CDR1 SGDLS, CDR2 YYNGEE. V lost 0 bases to trimming and J lost 5 bases, with 6 bases between them. This CDR3 spans 13 amino acids.